This TCR beta chain was identified during a study of CD8 T cells in ankylosing spondylitis. Broader study findings: Typical of ankylosing spondylitis blood, it appeared, was a TCR beta motif of eight highly homologous variants.

Unmatched junction bases numbered 6, after V lost 0 bases and J lost 3 bases. The length of the CDR3 is 16 residues. The V gene's germline CDR1 is SGHAT and CDR2 FQNNGV. TCRdb ran MiXCR on the 5' RACE reads and lists one entry per CDR3 protein. The profile shows fewer than 550,000 distinct CDR3 sequences, approximately 5.3% of them singletons. With regard to this clonotype: Its antigen remains unknown.

This sequence was found in a male donor with ankylosing spondylitis. The genes are TRBV11-2 and TRBJ2-3; the match to TRBD2 covers 7 bases. The sample was blood, either unsorted or a sorted T cell fraction (not recorded which). The CDR3 is CASSLDHAGETDTQYF. CDR3 sequence (DNA): TGTGCCAGCAGCTTAGATCATGCGGGAGAAACAGATACGCAGTATTTT. Looking up the rest from reference TRBV11-2 and TRBJ2-3 gives the full variable domain: EAGVAQSPRYKIIEKRQSVAFWCNPISGHATLYWYQQILGQGPKLLIQFQNNGVVDDSQLPKDRFSAERLKGVDSTLKIQPAKLEDSAVYLCASSLDHAGETDTQYFGPGTRLTVL.